What follows describes a single T cell receptor (beta chain). Germline V gives CDR1 MDHEN, CDR2 SYDVKM. The V end lost 11 bases, the J end lost 3 bases, and 16 bases lay between the germline ends. The CDR3 is 14 amino acids. These data belong to a study of OX40 agonist ivuxolimab in advanced cancers. Study as a whole: Across the patients, intravenous ivuxolimab was delivered every 2 weeks at 0.01 to 10 mg/kg.

Autoimmune disease history or systemic immunosuppression excluded patients. Clones were sequenced by immunoSEQ multiplex PCR, and TCRdb holds only the in-frame ones, with some missing. The sample includes 70,000 to 85,000 clones, 80% to 90% of them seen just once. The source of this sequence is an adult with an advanced solid tumor such as melanoma, head and neck, liver or kidney cancer. Sequenced material: CD4+ or CD8+ T cells sorted from blood, taken in a trial of the OX40 agonist ivuxolimab. V and J are TRBV28 and TRBJ2-2; D is possibly TRBD2 (6 bases). The DNA for the CDR3 is TGTGCCTGTCACGGGAGATTGGACACCGGGGAGCTGTTTTTT. It yields the protein CACHGRLDTGELFF.